The 23 T cell receptor beta chains below come from one sample, sequenced in a study of Ad26.COV2.S vaccination and SARS-CoV-2 variants. This table comes from immunoSEQ multiplex PCR, and its TCRdb copy is limited to in-frame clones, with some not included. The table has about 390,000 clones, 75% to 90% seen once. Stated treatment: some 20 received Ad26.COV2.S at low or high dose, single or two shots; several received placebo; per-sample allocation not given. Day 63 after the first injection of vaccine or placebo was the sampling time. The sample here was peripheral blood, taken in a trial of Ad26.COV2.S vaccine versus placebo. These receptor sequences come from a person aged 18-65 years who received the Ad26.COV2.S COVID-19 vaccine or a placebo.

The rearrangement links TRBV7-2 to TRBJ1-6; D gene ambiguous. The ends were cut back, 3 bases at V and 0 bases at J, with 6 bases in the middle. The CDR3 is 15 residues long. Germline CDR1 SGHTA, CDR2 FQGNSA. The CDR3 sequence is CASSFWSSYNSPLHF. In DNA, the CDR3 is TGTGCCAGCAGCTTCTGGAGCTCCTATAATTCACCCCTCCACTTT. Complete variable domain (other parts from reference TRBV7-2 and TRBJ1-6): GAGVSQSPSNKVTEKGKDVELRCDPISGHTALYWYRQSLGQGLEFLIYFQGNSAPDKSGLPSDRFSAERTGGSVSTLTIQRTQQEDSAVYLCASSFWSSYNSPLHFGNGTRLTVT.

The chain is built from TRBV7-2 and TRBJ2-5; D is possibly TRBD2 (6 bases). The CDR3 runs 14 residues. Deletions cut 5 bases from V and 5 bases from J, with 15 bases between. Germline CDR1 and CDR2: SGHTA and FQGNSA. The CDR3 protein is CASSPRTLAETQYF. CDR3 nucleotides: TGTGCCAGCAGCCCACGGACCCTAGCGGAGACCCAGTACTTC.

The genes are TRBV18 and TRBJ1-1, with D possibly being TRBD1 (6 bases). From germline, CDR1 is KGHSH and CDR2 LQKENI. The CDR3 loop spans 16 amino acids. V dropped 3 bases and J dropped 6 bases, with 20 bases sitting between them. The CDR3 loop reads CASSPRNQNREAEAFF. Written as DNA, the CDR3 is TGTGCCAGCTCACCCCGAAACCAGAACAGGGAAGCTGAAGCTTTCTTT.

The gene calls are TRBV7-9 and TRBJ2-3, with a tentative D call TRBD1 (6 bases). The germline CDR1 and CDR2 sequences are SEHNR and FQNEAQ (reference sequence). V was shortened by 5 bases and J by 0 bases, with 15 bases between the two germline ends. This CDR3 contains 16 residues. CDR3 in DNA: TGTGCCAGCAGCCCGACAGGCTACTCTAGCACAGATACGCAGTATTTT. Amino acid sequence: CASSPTGYSSTDTQYF.

The rearrangement links TRBV4-2 to TRBJ1-6, with no clear D. The CDR3 is 14 amino acids. Germline V lookup: CDR1 LGHNA, CDR2 YNFKEQ. V was cut by 0 bases and J by 7 bases, with 7 bases left in between. The CDR3 coding sequence is TGTGCCAGCAGCCAAGACGTAAGCAATTCACCCCTCCACTTT. Residues: CASSQDVSNSPLHF.

The DNA for the CDR3 is TGCGCCAGCAGCCAAGTGGGACAATCGGGCTACACCTTC. It yields the protein CASSQVGQSGYTF. V gene TRBV4-1 combines with J gene TRBJ1-2; the D gene is possibly TRBD1 (6 bases). The germline CDR1 and CDR2 sequences are MGHRA and YSYEKL. The V gene lost 1 base and the J gene lost 8 bases, with 11 bases spanning the gap. The CDR3 is made up of 13 amino acids.

The chain links TRBV7-9 to TRBJ2-3; D remains unclear. V shed 3 bases and J shed 1 base, with 8 bases lying between them. The CDR3 runs 14 residues. Germline lookup yields CDR1 SEHNR and CDR2 FQNEAQ (reference sequence). The CDR3 spells CASSFWSGTDTQYF. CDR3 DNA sequence: TGTGCCAGCAGCTTCTGGAGCGGCACAGATACGCAGTATTTT.

This clone was picked up one time. This sequence joins TRBV6-6 and TRBJ2-7; D is undetermined. Germline V gene data show CDR1 as MNHNY and CDR2 as SVGAGI (reference sequence). Trimming took 6 bases from V and 5 from J, leaving 14 bases between them. The CDR3 is 13 amino acids. CDR3 DNA sequence: TGTGCCAGCAGCCCCCCGGTCGGAAACGAGCAGTACTTC. It specifies CASSPPVGNEQYF.

This clone was counted once. CDR3 protein: CASSLGGLGTEAFF. The DNA for the CDR3 is TGTGCCAGCAGCCTCGGGGGGCTGGGCACTGAAGCTTTCTTT. The genes are TRBV3-1 (or the pseudogene TRBV3-2) and TRBJ1-1, with a weak D call TRBD1 (6 bases). The germline CDR1 and CDR2 sequences are LGHDT and YNNKEL (reference sequence). The V end was cut by 4 bases, the J end by 4 bases, with 13 bases between. CDR3 length: 14 amino acids.

The chain combines TRBV7-9 with TRBJ2-3, with TRBD2 identical over 7 bases. J was trimmed by 0 bases and V by 6 bases; bases with no gene match: 3. CDR3 length: 14 residues. Germline values: CDR1 SEHNR, CDR2 FQNEAQ (reference sequence). CDR3 in amino acids: CASRGLTSTDTQYF. The CDR3 DNA is TGTGCCAGCAGGGGACTAACCAGCACAGATACGCAGTATTTT.

The gene calls are TRBV3-1 (or the pseudogene TRBV3-2) and TRBJ1-2; D possibly corresponds to TRBD1 (5 bases). The CDR3 sequence is 16 residues long. Trimming removed 1 base from V and 5 bases from J, with 17 bases in between. Looked up from germline, CDR1 is LGHDT and CDR2 is YNNKEL (reference sequence). The CDR3 coding sequence is TGTGCCAGCAGCCAAGGACGTCCAGGGTGGGGGTATGGCTACACCTTC. It codes for CASSQGRPGWGYGYTF.

The chain is built from TRBV24-1 and TRBJ2-1, with a tentative D call TRBD2 (6 bases). CDR3 length: 15 residues. V was trimmed by 4 bases and J by 8 bases, leaving 17 bases between them. CDR1 and CDR2 (germline): KGHDR, SFDVKD. The CDR3 is CATSERDAGTDEQFF. Here the CDR3 DNA reads TGTGCCACCAGTGAGCGGGACGCGGGTACGGATGAGCAGTTCTTC.

This clone was seen only a few times. V and J are TRBV5-5 and TRBJ2-2; 10 bases fit TRBD1. With 6 bases clipped from V and 2 bases from J, the junction kept 7 bases outside the gene matches. The germline CDR1 and CDR2 sequences are SGHKS and YYEKEE (reference sequence). The CDR3 contains 16 residues. In nucleotides, the CDR3 is TGTGCCAGCACCGAGGGGACAGGGGATAACACCGGGGAGCTGTTTTTT. Translated, it gives CASTEGTGDNTGELFF.

The chain has TRBV4-3 and TRBJ2-5; 9 bases align to TRBD1. Germline trimming cut 0 bases from V and 5 bases from J; bases unmatched to any gene: 7. The CDR3 length is 16 residues. From germline, CDR1 is LGHNA and CDR2 YSLEER. The CDR3 nucleotides are TGCGCCAGCAGCCAAGAGTGGACAGGGGAGTTTGAGACCCAGTACTTC. This encodes CASSQEWTGEFETQYF.

The chain links TRBV5-4 to TRBJ1-5; D gene ambiguous. The V gene's germline CDR1 is SGHNT and CDR2 YYREEE (reference sequence). V was pared by 0 bases and J by 2 bases, with 9 bases between. This CDR3 spans 15 amino acids. The CDR3, as DNA: TGTGCCAGCAGCTTGGTAGGGTGGGGCAATCAGCCCCAGCATTTT. Translating it yields CASSLVGWGNQPQHF.

This chain connects TRBV3-1 (or the pseudogene TRBV3-2) to TRBJ2-2; 12 positions agree with TRBD2. Germline CDR1 and CDR2: LGHDT and YNNKEL (reference sequence). The CDR3 is 15 amino acids. V lost 4 bases and J lost 6; bases outside the gene matches: 3. The CDR3 bases are TGTGCCAGCAGCCCTAGCGGGGGGGGAGCCGGGGAGCTGTTTTTT. It codes for CASSPSGGGAGELFF.

J is TRBJ1-4 and V is TRBV12-2; the table's D call, TRBD1, was not checked against the DNA. TRBV12-2 is labeled a pseudogene. The CDR3 runs to 16 residues. The CDR3: CASRSLTAASTIPLFF. As DNA, the CDR3 is TGTGCAAGTCGCTCTTTGACAGCCGCCTCTACTATCCCTCTGTTTTTT.

A note on this clone: The junction departs from germline at one end; a sequencing error may be responsible. V and J are TRBV3-1 (or the pseudogene TRBV3-2) and TRBJ2-5; D perhaps matches TRBD2 (5 bases). Germline V gene lookup returns CDR1 LGHDT and CDR2 YNNKEL (reference sequence). The CDR3 loop spans 13 amino acids. The CDR3 bases are TGTGCCAGCAGCCAAAATCCCTCGTGGGTCGGGGACTTC. Protein sequence: CASSQNPSWVGDF.

This clone was seen a single time. V gene TRBV5-8 combines with J gene TRBJ2-3; weak D call: TRBD1 (5 bases). The germline CDR1 and CDR2 sequences are SGHTS and YDEGEE. V was shortened by 0 bases and J by 4 bases, with 12 bases between the two germline ends. The CDR3 is made up of 15 amino acids. CDR3 in amino acids: CASSLDGRVPDTQYF. DNA of the CDR3: TGTGCCAGCAGCTTGGATGGCAGGGTCCCAGATACGCAGTATTTT.

The CDR3 coding sequence is TGCGCCAGCAGCCAAGCTCTAACAGAGACCCAGTACTTC. This codes for CASSQALTETQYF. This chain connects TRBV4-1 to TRBJ2-5, with no clear D. Germline lookup yields CDR1 MGHRA and CDR2 YSYEKL. Deletions cut 1 base from V and 4 bases from J, with 7 bases between. The CDR3 has 13 amino acids.

The J gene is TRBJ2-3, the V gene TRBV7-9; 9 nucleotides match TRBD2. The length of the CDR3 is 14 residues. The trim removed 5 bases at V and 6 bases at J, leaving 6 bases unmatched. Germline lookup yields CDR1 SEHNR and CDR2 FQNEAQ (reference sequence). DNA for the CDR3: TGTGCCAGCAGCCCCGGGACTAGCAGGGATACGCAGTATTTT. Amino acid sequence: CASSPGTSRDTQYF.

This chain links TRBV19 with TRBJ1-1; D is ambiguous. V lost 4 bases and J 6 bases, leaving 15 bases between the germline ends. Germline CDR1 and CDR2: LNHDA and SQIVND (reference sequence). This CDR3 is built from 14 residues. CDR3 in amino acids: CASSTTASDPEAFF. The CDR3 bases are TGTGCCAGTAGTACCACAGCCTCCGACCCTGAAGCTTTCTTT.

Remarks on this clone: Other DNA sequences in this sample translate to the same CDR3. The V and J genes are TRBV20-1 and TRBJ1-2, with TRBD1 matching 7 bases. J gave up 4 bases and V 6 bases, and 2 bases lay outside the gene matches. The CDR3 extends over 11 amino acids. In germline, CDR1 is DFQATT, CDR2 SNEGSKA (reference sequence). The CDR3, as DNA: TGCAGTGCGCGGACAGGCTATGGCTACACCTTC. Encoded protein: CSARTGYGYTF.